This TCR beta chain was captured in a study of PD-1 blockade in classical Hodgkin lymphoma. Sequencing used immunoSEQ multiplex PCR; TCRdb keeps in-frame clones, though not all of them. In the table there are some 48,000 clones, approximately 80% of which are singletons. The time point: cycle 4 day 1 (C4D1), after more than 5 weeks of nivolumab. Patients all relapsed after autologous stem cell transplantation, and there was variation in brentuximab vedotin exposure. Trimming at V came to 7 bases and at J to 2 bases, leaving 8 bases not matched to a gene. CDR1 is SGHRS, CDR2 YFSETQ, per germline. CDR3 length: 15 amino acids.

This receptor was obtained from a human donor with classical Hodgkin lymphoma. Sequenced here: peripheral blood mononuclear cells (PBMCs), sampled before the fourth cycle of nivolumab. J is TRBJ2-3 and V is TRBV5-1; TRBD2 agrees at 9 bases. The CDR3 is CASWKAGGSTDTQYF. CDR3 DNA: TGCGCCAGCTGGAAAGCGGGAGGCTCCACAGATACGCAGTATTTT. The whole variable domain, remainder taken from reference TRBV5-1 and TRBJ2-3, is KAGVTQTPRYLIKTRGQQVTLSCSPISGHRSVSWYQQTPGQGLQFLFEYFSETQRNKGNFPGRFSGRQFSNSRSEMNVSTLELGDSALYLCASWKAGGSTDTQYFGPGTRLTVL.